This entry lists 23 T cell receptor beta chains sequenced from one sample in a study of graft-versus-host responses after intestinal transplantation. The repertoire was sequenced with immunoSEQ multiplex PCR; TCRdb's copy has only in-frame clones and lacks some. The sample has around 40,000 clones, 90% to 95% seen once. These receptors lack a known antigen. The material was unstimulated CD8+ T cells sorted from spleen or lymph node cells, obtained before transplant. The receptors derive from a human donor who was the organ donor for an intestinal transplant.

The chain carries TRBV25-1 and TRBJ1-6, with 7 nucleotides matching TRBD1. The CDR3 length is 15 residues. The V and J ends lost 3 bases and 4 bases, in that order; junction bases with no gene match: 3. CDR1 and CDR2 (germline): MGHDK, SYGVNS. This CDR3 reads CASSDRDSYNSPLHF. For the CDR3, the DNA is TGTGCCAGCAGTGACCGGGACAGTTATAATTCACCCCTCCACTTT.

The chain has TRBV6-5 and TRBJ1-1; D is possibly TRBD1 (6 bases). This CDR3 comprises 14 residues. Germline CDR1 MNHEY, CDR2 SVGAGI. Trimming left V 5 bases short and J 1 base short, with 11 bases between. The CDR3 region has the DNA TGTGCCAGCAGTGGGCCGGGGGCGAACACTGAAGCTTTCTTT. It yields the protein CASSGPGANTEAFF.

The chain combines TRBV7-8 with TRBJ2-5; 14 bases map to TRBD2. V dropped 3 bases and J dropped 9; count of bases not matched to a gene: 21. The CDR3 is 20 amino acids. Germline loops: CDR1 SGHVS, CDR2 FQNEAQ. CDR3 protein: CASSFPPGGLAGGPNESQYF. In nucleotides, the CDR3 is TGTGCCAGCAGCTTCCCCCCAGGCGGACTAGCGGGGGGACCGAACGAGTCCCAGTACTTC.

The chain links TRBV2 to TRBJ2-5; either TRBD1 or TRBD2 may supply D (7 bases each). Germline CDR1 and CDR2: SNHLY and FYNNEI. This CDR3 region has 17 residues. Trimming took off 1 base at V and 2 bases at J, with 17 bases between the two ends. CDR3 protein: CASSEEGGGQSQETQYF. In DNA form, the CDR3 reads TGTGCCAGCAGTGAAGAGGGGGGGGGACAGTCACAAGAGACCCAGTACTTC.

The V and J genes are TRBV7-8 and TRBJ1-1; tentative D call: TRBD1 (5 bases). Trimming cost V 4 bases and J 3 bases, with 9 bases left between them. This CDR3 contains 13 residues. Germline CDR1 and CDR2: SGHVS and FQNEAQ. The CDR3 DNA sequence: TGTGCCAGCAGCTACCGGGACGACACTGAAGCTTTCTTT. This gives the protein CASSYRDDTEAFF. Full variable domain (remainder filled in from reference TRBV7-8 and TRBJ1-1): GAGVSQSPRYKVAKRGQDVALRCDPISGHVSLFWYQQALGQGPEFLTYFQNEAQLDKSGLPSDRFFAERPEGSVSTLKIQRTQQEDSAVYLCASSYRDDTEAFFGQGTRLTVV.

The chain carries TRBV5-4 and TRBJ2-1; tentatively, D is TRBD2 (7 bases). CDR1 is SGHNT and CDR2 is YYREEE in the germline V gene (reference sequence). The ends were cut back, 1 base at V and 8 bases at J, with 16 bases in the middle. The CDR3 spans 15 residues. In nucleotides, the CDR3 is TGTGCCAGCAGCTTGAGTCGGGGGGCTCTGGATGAGCAGTTCTTC. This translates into CASSLSRGALDEQFF.

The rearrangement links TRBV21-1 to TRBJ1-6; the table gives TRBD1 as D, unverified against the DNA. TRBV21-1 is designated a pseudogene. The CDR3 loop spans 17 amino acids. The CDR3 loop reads CASSKLAGGSDNSPLHF. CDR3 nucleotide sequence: TGTGCCAGCAGCAAACTCGCAGGGGGGTCGGATAATTCACCCCTCCACTTT.

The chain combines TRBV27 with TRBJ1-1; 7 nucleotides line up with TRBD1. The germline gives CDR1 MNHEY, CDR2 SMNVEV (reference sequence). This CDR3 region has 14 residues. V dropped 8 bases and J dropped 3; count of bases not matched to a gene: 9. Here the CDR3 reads CASPLDRADTEAFF. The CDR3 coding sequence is TGTGCCAGCCCCTTAGACAGGGCCGACACTGAAGCTTTCTTT.

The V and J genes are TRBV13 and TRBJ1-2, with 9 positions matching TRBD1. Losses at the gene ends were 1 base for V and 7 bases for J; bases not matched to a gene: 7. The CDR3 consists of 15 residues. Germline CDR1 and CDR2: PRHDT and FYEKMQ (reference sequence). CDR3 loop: CASSLVMDRGGGYTF. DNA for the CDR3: TGTGCCAGCAGCTTAGTGATGGACAGGGGAGGTGGCTACACCTTC.

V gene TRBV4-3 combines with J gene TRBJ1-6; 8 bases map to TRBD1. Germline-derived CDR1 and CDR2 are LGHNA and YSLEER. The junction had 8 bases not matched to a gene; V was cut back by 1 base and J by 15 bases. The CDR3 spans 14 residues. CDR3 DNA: TGCGCCAGCAGCCAAGGGCAACAGGGGGGGAACCTCCACTTT. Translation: CASSQGQQGGNLHF.

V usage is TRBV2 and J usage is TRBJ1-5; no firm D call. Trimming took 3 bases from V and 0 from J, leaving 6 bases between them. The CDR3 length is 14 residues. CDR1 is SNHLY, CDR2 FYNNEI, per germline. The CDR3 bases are TGTGCCAGCAGTGACAGCTATAGCAATCAGCCCCAGCATTTT. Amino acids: CASSDSYSNQPQHF.

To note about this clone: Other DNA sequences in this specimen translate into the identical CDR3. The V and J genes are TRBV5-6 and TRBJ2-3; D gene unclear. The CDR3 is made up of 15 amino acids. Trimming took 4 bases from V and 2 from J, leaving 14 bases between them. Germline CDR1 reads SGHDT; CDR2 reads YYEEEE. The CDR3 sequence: CASSRLITFTDTQYF. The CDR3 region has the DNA TGTGCCAGCAGCCGGCTTATAACCTTCACAGATACGCAGTATTTT.

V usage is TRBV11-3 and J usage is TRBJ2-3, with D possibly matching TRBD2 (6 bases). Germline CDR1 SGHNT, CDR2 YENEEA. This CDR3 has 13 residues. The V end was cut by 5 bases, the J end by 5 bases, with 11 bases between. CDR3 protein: CASSPPGRDTQYF. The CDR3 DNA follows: TGTGCCAGCAGCCCCCCCGGGAGAGATACGCAGTATTTT.

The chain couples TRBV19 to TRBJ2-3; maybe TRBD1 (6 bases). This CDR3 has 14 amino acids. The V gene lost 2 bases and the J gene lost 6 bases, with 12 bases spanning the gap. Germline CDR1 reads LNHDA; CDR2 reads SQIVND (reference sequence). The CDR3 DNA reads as TGTGCCAGTAGTATATTGGGGGCGCCGGATACGCAGTATTTT. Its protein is CASSILGAPDTQYF.

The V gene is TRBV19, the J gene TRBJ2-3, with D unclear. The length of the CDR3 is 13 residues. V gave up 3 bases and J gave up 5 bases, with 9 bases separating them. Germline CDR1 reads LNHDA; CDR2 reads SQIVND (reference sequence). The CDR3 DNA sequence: TGTGCCAGTAGTATGGTCCCCCAAGATACGCAGTATTTT. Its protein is CASSMVPQDTQYF.

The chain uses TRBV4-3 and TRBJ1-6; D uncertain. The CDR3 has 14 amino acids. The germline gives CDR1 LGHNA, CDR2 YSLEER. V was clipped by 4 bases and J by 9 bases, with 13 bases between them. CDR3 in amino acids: CASSPAAGGSPLHF. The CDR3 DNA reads TGCGCCAGCAGCCCGGCGGCTGGCGGTTCACCCCTCCACTTT.

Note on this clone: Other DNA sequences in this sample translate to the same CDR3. The CDR3 nucleotides read TGTGCCAGTAGTTTGACAGGGGGCTCCTACGAGCAGTACTTC. Amino acid sequence: CASSLTGGSYEQYF. The chain joins TRBV19 to TRBJ2-7; 9 bases agree with TRBD1. After removal of 5 bases from V and 0 bases from J, the junction contained 2 bases not matched to a gene. From germline, CDR1 is LNHDA and CDR2 SQIVND (reference sequence). The CDR3 consists of 14 residues.

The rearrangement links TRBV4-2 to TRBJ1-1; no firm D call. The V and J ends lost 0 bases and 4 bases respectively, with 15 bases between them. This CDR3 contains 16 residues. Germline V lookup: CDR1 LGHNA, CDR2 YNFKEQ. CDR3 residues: CASSQDYGGSRTEAFF. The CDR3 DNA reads TGTGCCAGCAGCCAAGATTACGGTGGAAGTCGCACTGAAGCTTTCTTT.

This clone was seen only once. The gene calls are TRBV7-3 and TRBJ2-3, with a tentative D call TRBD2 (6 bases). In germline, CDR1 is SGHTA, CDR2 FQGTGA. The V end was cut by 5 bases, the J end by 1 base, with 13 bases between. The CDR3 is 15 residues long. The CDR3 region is CASSLMGGGTDTQYF. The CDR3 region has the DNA TGTGCCAGCAGCCTGATGGGGGGAGGCACAGATACGCAGTATTTT.

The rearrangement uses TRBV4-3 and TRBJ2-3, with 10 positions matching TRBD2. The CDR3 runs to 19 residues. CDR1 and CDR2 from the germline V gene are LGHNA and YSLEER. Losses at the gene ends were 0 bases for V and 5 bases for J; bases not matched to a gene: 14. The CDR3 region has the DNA TGCGCCAGCAGCCAAGATGTGCTAGCGGGGGATTTTGGAAGAGATACGCAGTATTTT. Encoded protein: CASSQDVLAGDFGRDTQYF.

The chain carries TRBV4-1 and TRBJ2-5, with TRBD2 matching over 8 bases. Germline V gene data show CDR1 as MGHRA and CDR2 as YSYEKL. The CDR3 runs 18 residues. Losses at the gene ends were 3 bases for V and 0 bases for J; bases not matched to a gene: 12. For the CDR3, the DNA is TGCGCCAGCAGCCAGTCCTTTGGGGGCGGGGGGAACCAAGAGACCCAGTACTTC. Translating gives CASSQSFGGGGNQETQYF.

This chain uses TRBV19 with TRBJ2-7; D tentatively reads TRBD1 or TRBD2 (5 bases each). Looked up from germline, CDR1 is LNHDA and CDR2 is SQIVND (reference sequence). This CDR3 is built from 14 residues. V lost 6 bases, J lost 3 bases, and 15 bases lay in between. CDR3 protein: CASSPTGTNYEQYF. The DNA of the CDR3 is TGTGCCAGTAGCCCGACCGGGACCAACTACGAGCAGTACTTC.

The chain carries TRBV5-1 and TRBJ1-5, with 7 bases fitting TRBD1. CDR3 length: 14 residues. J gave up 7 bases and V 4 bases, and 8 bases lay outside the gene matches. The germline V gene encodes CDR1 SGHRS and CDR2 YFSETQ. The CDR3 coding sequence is TGCGCCAGCAGCCCAACAGGGGCCTACCAGCCCCAGCATTTT. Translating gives CASSPTGAYQPQHF.